The clone carrying this T cell receptor beta chain was counted a few times. The antigen is unknown. This record belongs to a study of response to subunit inactivated influenza vaccine. Study observations and caveats: Authors suggested that a seasonal influenza vaccination recruits few new T cells each time.

Per germline, CDR1 SGHRS and CDR2 YFSETQ. Trimming took 6 bases from V and 6 from J; bases not matched to a gene: 17. The CDR3 sequence is 18 residues long. TCRdb re-called the RT-PCR reads through MiXCR, storing one row per CDR3 protein. The sample contains about 650,000 distinct CDR3 sequences, around a sixth of which appear only once. V gene TRBV5-1 combines with J gene TRBJ2-3; 12 bases agree with TRBD2. The sample here was PBMCs from blood, taken 11 to 12 days after vaccination. The source of this sequence is a man in his fifties who received an inactivated influenza vaccine. CDR3 sequence reads: CASKTSGSTIWFSDTQYF. The CDR3, as DNA: TGCGCCAGCAAGACTAGCGGGAGTACGATCTGGTTCTCGGATACGCAGTATTTT.